This T cell receptor (beta chain) was found in a study of blood T cell repertoires in COVID-19. Study-wide context: The study drew acute and convalescent COVID-19 samples from the United States, Italy and Spain.

This clone was observed a single time. This table comes from immunoSEQ multiplex PCR, and its TCRdb copy is limited to in-frame clones, with some not included. The sample consists of approximately 200,000 clones, around 82% of them appearing once. Deletions cut 5 bases from V and 1 base from J, with 8 bases between. Germline CDR1 is SEHNR and CDR2 is FQNEAQ (reference sequence). CDR3 length equals 14 residues. The sample was PBMCs or T cells enriched from blood (not recorded which). The V gene is TRBV7-9, the J gene TRBJ2-2, with a tentative D call TRBD1 (5 bases). This TCR came from a woman in her thirties or forties with acute COVID-19. The CDR3 reads CASSPQVNTGELFF. DNA of the CDR3: TGTGCCAGCAGCCCACAGGTGAACACCGGGGAGCTGTTTTTT.